This is a list of T cell receptor beta chains from one sample in a study of monozygotic twins with inflammatory bowel disease. TCRdb re-called the 5' RACE reads; one entry per CDR3 protein, DNA not given. This sample's clone table lists approximately 400,000 distinct CDR3 sequences. Sequencing input: blood. The receptor source for this set is a human donor with ulcerative colitis or Crohn's disease, or a healthy co-twin of an affected twin (not recorded which). Each CDR3 is given with its conserved first and last residue.

TRBJ1-4	TRBV3-1	15	CASSQKLGLNEKLFF
TRBJ2-2	TRBV6-1	15	CASSEAGTRTGELFF
TRBJ1-5	TRBV5-6	11	CASSRNQPQHF
TRBJ2-1	TRBV7-9	14	CAGSSGSSYNEQFF
TRBJ2-5	TRBV28	13	CASSLKGGETQYF
TRBJ1-5	TRBV20-1	13	CSATGGWDQPQHF
TRBJ2-7	TRBV28	12	CASSLFENEQYF
TRBJ2-5	TRBV4-1	14	CASSQGGAGETQYF
TRBJ2-2	TRBV7-9	14	CASSPHIDTGELFF
TRBJ2-7	TRBV5-8	13	CASSLDITYEQYF
TRBJ2-7	TRBV7-2	15	CASSFVGEFGYEQYF
TRBJ2-7	TRBV5-1	13	CASRAEVSYEQYF
TRBJ2-3	TRBV29-1	15	CSVTLSGSDTDTQYF
TRBJ2-5	TRBV5-5	15	CASSLELGGLETQYF
TRBJ2-1	TRBV24-1	16	CATSDPKTGVYNEQFF
TRBJ2-5	TRBV5-6	15	CASSLEGEWVETQYF
TRBJ2-7	TRBV10-2	12	CATEVGGDEQYF
TRBJ1-4	TRBV7-3	14	CASSFWTGGEKLFF